This note documents a single T cell receptor (beta chain) sequence. These data come from a study of technical replicates of blood from several donors. The method was immunoSEQ multiplex PCR; TCRdb's version includes in-frame clones alone and lacks a portion of them. This table holds around 79,000 clones, 91% found once. This CDR3 comprises 18 residues. CDR1 LNHDA and CDR2 SQIVND come from the germline V gene (reference sequence). With V trimmed by 6 bases and J by 2 bases, 13 bases remained unmatched. The source material was T cells isolated from PBMCs. The chain carries TRBV19 and TRBJ1-5; TRBD1 agrees at 10 bases. The clonotype comes from a human donor in good health. Some clones in this sample may be carry-over from other donors' samples. The CDR3 coding sequence is TGTGCCAGTAGGAGGGGGACAGGGGCCGGGAATGGCAATCAGCCCCAGCATTTT. This translates into CASRRGTGAGNGNQPQHF.